The 27 T cell receptor beta chains given below trace back to one sample, sequenced in a study of CD8+ T cells in alopecia areata. RNA extraction was followed by reverse transcription into cDNA, which acted as the sequencing template. Measured with immunoSEQ multiplex PCR; TCRdb has only the in-frame clones, and not every one. Seen here are 120,000 to 150,000 clones, 40% to 50% observed once, and the top ten hold about 6.4%. Sequencing used CD4+ T cells sorted from blood. The receptors were gathered from a human donor with alopecia areata.

This clone was seen only a few times. V is TRBV7-3 and J is TRBJ2-1; 10 bases match TRBD2. The germline V gene encodes CDR1 SGHTA and CDR2 FQGTGA. CDR3 length: 15 residues. V was clipped by 5 bases and J by 6 bases; unmatched bases: 7. CDR3 DNA: TGTGCCAGCAGCACAGGACTAGCGGCCCTCAATGAGCAGTTCTTC. Translated: CASSTGLAALNEQFF.

J is TRBJ1-1 and V is TRBV29-1; weak D call: TRBD1 (5 bases). Trimming cost V 7 bases and J 5 bases, with 17 bases left between them. The CDR3 is made up of 13 amino acids. The germline V gene has CDR1 SQVTM and CDR2 ANQGSEA. CDR3 sequence: CSATSGIGTEAFF. The CDR3 DNA reads TGCAGCGCCACCTCAGGGATCGGAACTGAAGCTTTCTTT.

A few counts support this clone. This chain connects TRBV27 to TRBJ2-1; 13 positions match TRBD2. The CDR3 loop spans 18 amino acids. Germline CDR1 and CDR2: MNHEY and SMNVEV (reference sequence). After removal of 2 bases from V and 0 bases from J, the junction contained 4 bases not matched to a gene. The CDR3 sequence is CASSLGLAGESSYNEQFF. Written as DNA, the CDR3 is TGTGCCAGCAGTTTAGGACTAGCGGGAGAGAGCTCCTACAATGAGCAGTTCTTC.

The chain is built from TRBV5-4 and TRBJ2-7, with D tentatively TRBD2 (6 bases). Trimming stripped 3 bases from V and 5 bases from J, with 15 bases between. The CDR3 length is 14 residues. Germline-derived CDR1 and CDR2 are SGHNT and YYREEE (reference sequence). The CDR3 DNA reads as TGTGCCAGCAGCTCGTATTCTAGCGCGCACGAGCAGTACTTC. It yields the protein CASSSYSSAHEQYF.

The CDR3 reads CASSPRLAGFYEQYF. The CDR3 DNA is TGTGCCAGCAGCCCACGGCTAGCGGGTTTCTACGAGCAGTACTTC. The V and J genes are TRBV9 and TRBJ2-7; 8 bases line up with TRBD2. The CDR3 is 15 amino acids. Losses at the gene ends were 4 bases for V and 3 bases for J; bases not matched to a gene: 9. CDR1 is SGDLS, CDR2 YYNGEE, per germline. The full variable domain, rest sourced from reference TRBV9 and TRBJ2-7, is DSGVTQTPKHLITATGQRVTLRCSPRSGDLSVYWYQQSLDQGLQFLIQYYNGEERAKGNILERFSAQQFPDLHSELNLSSLELGDSALYFCASSPRLAGFYEQYFGPGTRLTVT.

This clone was seen at least ten times. This chain joins TRBV7-2 and TRBJ1-5, with a tentative D call TRBD1 (5 bases). Per the germline V gene, CDR1 is SGHTA and CDR2 is FQGNSA. V lost 1 base and J lost 6, with 10 bases in between. The CDR3 has 14 amino acids. This CDR3 reads CASSLGPGFQPQHF. For the CDR3, the DNA is TGTGCCAGCAGCTTAGGTCCAGGGTTTCAGCCCCAGCATTTT.

This rearrangement joins TRBV5-5 to TRBJ1-2, with D perhaps matching TRBD1 (5 bases). The length of the CDR3 is 13 residues. V was pared by 4 bases and J by 5 bases, with 12 bases between. Germline CDR1 is SGHKS and CDR2 is YYEKEE (reference sequence). The CDR3: CASSRLGVYGYTF. CDR3 coding DNA: TGTGCCAGCAGCCGTCTAGGGGTGTATGGCTACACCTTC.

The CDR3 DNA reads TGTGCCAGCAGCTCCGGAATCTCCGAGCAGTACTTC. It specifies CASSSGISEQYF. This chain connects TRBV7-9 to TRBJ2-7; no firm D call. The ends were cut back, 4 bases at V and 6 bases at J, with 10 bases in the middle. This CDR3 has 12 amino acids. Germline CDR1 and CDR2: SEHNR and FQNEAQ (reference sequence).

This chain joins TRBV30 and TRBJ2-1; no clear D gene. The CDR3 spans 17 residues. Germline CDR1 reads GTSNPN; CDR2 reads SVGIG (reference sequence). V dropped 2 bases and J dropped 3 bases, with 20 bases sitting between them. CDR3 amino acids: CAWSSRRQPLGYNEQFF. CDR3 DNA sequence: TGTGCCTGGAGTTCACGGCGGCAGCCCCTAGGCTACAATGAGCAGTTCTTC. Full variable domain (missing parts from reference TRBV30 and TRBJ2-1): SQTIHQWPATLVQPVGSPLSLECTVEGTSNPNLYWYRQAAGRGLQLLFYSVGIGQISSEVPQNLSASRPQDRQFILSSKKLLLSDSGFYLCAWSSRRQPLGYNEQFFGPGTRLTVL.

CDR3 nucleotides: TGTGCCAGCTCTCCGATCGAGAGGGCCTACGAGCAGTACTTC. It specifies CASSPIERAYEQYF. V and J are TRBV18 and TRBJ2-7; D perhaps matches TRBD2 (5 bases). CDR1 and CDR2 (germline): KGHSH, LQKENI. V was shortened by 6 bases and J by 2 bases, with 14 bases between the two germline ends. The CDR3 spans 14 residues.

This chain connects TRBV25-1 to TRBJ1-1, with unresolved D. V was cut by 2 bases and J by 5 bases, with 15 bases left in between. Germline CDR1 is MGHDK and CDR2 is SYGVNS. The CDR3 totals 15 residues. Written as DNA, the CDR3 is TGTGCCAGCAGTGAACGTCGCTTTGCGGAGACTGAAGCTTTCTTT. The encoded protein is CASSERRFAETEAFF.

This clone occurred a few times. The genes are TRBV2 and TRBJ1-1, with 7 nucleotides matching TRBD1. The junction had 11 bases not matched to a gene; V was cut back by 0 bases and J by 1 base. Germline V gives CDR1 SNHLY, CDR2 FYNNEI. The CDR3 has 18 amino acids. CDR3 loop: CASSEALQLGQRNTEAFF. CDR3 nucleotide sequence: TGTGCCAGCAGTGAAGCGCTTCAGTTGGGACAGCGGAACACTGAAGCTTTCTTT.

This clone is a singleton in its sample. The gene calls are TRBV2 and TRBJ2-7; D unresolved. Trimming left V 6 bases short and J 1 base short, with 7 bases between. The germline CDR1 and CDR2 sequences are SNHLY and FYNNEI. The CDR3 length is 12 residues. The CDR3 here is CASRASSYEQYF. For the CDR3, the DNA is TGTGCCAGCAGGGCGAGTTCCTACGAGCAGTACTTC.

This rearrangement joins TRBV18 to TRBJ2-7; D perhaps matches TRBD2 (6 bases). From germline, CDR1 is KGHSH and CDR2 LQKENI. The CDR3 sequence is 14 residues long. Trimming stripped 2 bases from V and 6 bases from J, with 14 bases between. CDR3 loop: CASSPAGTAGEQYF. The CDR3 nucleotides are TGTGCCAGCTCACCAGCCGGGACTGCGGGCGAGCAGTACTTC.

This sequence joins TRBV27 and TRBJ1-4; TRBD1 aligns across 7 bases. Per germline, CDR1 MNHEY and CDR2 SMNVEV (reference sequence). The CDR3 consists of 13 residues. Trimming at V came to 5 bases and at J to 8 bases, leaving 5 bases not matched to a gene. CDR3: CASSPATGEKLFF. In nucleotides, the CDR3 is TGTGCCAGCAGTCCAGCGACAGGGGAAAAACTGTTTTTT.

V and J are TRBV29-1 and TRBJ1-1, with D unclear. V was clipped by 3 bases and J by 12 bases, with 5 bases between them. Per the germline V gene, CDR1 is SQVTM and CDR2 is ANQGSEA. The CDR3 is 8 amino acids. The CDR3 is CSVDRTFF. For the CDR3, the DNA is TGCAGCGTTGATCGAACTTTCTTT.

The V gene is TRBV29-1, the J gene TRBJ2-7, with TRBD2 matching 7 bases. The V and J ends lost 6 bases and 0 bases, in that order; junction bases with no gene match: 8. CDR1 is SQVTM and CDR2 is ANQGSEA in the germline V gene. The CDR3 spans 14 residues. This CDR3 is CSVVSGRSSYEQYF. CDR3 DNA: TGCAGCGTGGTTTCCGGGAGGAGCTCCTACGAGCAGTACTTC.

The CDR3 nucleotides are TGCGCCAGCTCTTTTTCAGTGTCGGAGACCCAGTACTTC. As protein: CASSFSVSETQYF. The V call is TRBV5-1, the J call TRBJ2-5; D gene uncertain. Trimming took 7 bases from V and 5 from J, leaving 15 bases between them. The CDR3 contains 13 residues. CDR1 SGHRS and CDR2 YFSETQ come from the germline V gene.

DNA of the CDR3: TGTGCCAGCAGGAGTCCTGGAGGCTCAGATACGCAGTATTTT. The encoded protein is CASRSPGGSDTQYF. The genes are TRBV7-9 and TRBJ2-3, with a possible D match to TRBD2 (5 bases). Trimming took off 6 bases at V and 4 bases at J, with 14 bases between the two ends. The CDR3 sequence is 14 residues long. Germline V CDR1 and CDR2: SEHNR, FQNEAQ (reference sequence).

The chain has TRBV29-1 and TRBJ2-5; D call uncertain. The V gene lost 5 bases and the J gene lost 5 bases, with 9 bases spanning the gap. This CDR3 contains 11 residues. CDR1 is SQVTM, CDR2 ANQGSEA, per germline. CDR3 bases: TGCAGCGTTTCAGTAAGCGAGACCCAGTACTTC. Translated, it gives CSVSVSETQYF.

The chain employs TRBV5-4 and TRBJ2-5, with D tentatively TRBD2 (6 bases). Germline assignment: CDR1 SGHNT and CDR2 YYREEE (reference sequence). Trimming stripped 4 bases from V and 2 bases from J, with 18 bases between. The CDR3 covers 16 residues. CDR3 nucleotides: TGTGCCAGCAGCCCCTACGGGAGCGTCCGACAAGAGACCCAGTACTTC. Translated, it gives CASSPYGSVRQETQYF.

The chain has TRBV7-3 and TRBJ2-3; D gene unclear. The ends were cut back, 2 bases at V and 1 base at J, with 10 bases in the middle. CDR3 length equals 15 residues. Germline lookup yields CDR1 SGHTA and CDR2 FQGTGA. DNA for the CDR3: TGTGCCAGCAGCTTATTTGCTGCGGGCACAGATACGCAGTATTTT. This encodes CASSLFAAGTDTQYF.

The V call is TRBV7-2, the J call TRBJ2-3, with D possibly matching TRBD2 (6 bases). V was trimmed by 6 bases and J by 9 bases, leaving 25 bases between them. Germline-derived CDR1 and CDR2 are SGHTA and FQGNSA. The CDR3 is made up of 16 amino acids. For the CDR3, the DNA is TGTGCCAGCAGTCGGAGTTCGGGCCTGACGGCGGGGACGCAGTATTTT. It specifies CASSRSSGLTAGTQYF.

This chain connects TRBV6-5 to TRBJ1-1; no definite D call. Germline V gives CDR1 MNHEY, CDR2 SVGAGI. The CDR3 is 12 residues long. The V end was cut by 5 bases, the J end by 11 bases, with 15 bases between. As DNA, the CDR3 is TGTGCCAGCAGTCCAGGACGGCGATCCGCTTTCTTT. Translating it yields CASSPGRRSAFF.

The chain couples TRBV30 to TRBJ1-2, with TRBD1 matching 12 bases. J gave up 6 bases and V 8 bases, and 7 bases lay outside the gene matches. CDR1 is GTSNPN and CDR2 is SVGIG in the germline V gene (reference sequence). The CDR3 consists of 13 residues. CDR3 nucleotides: TGTGCCGGTGGGACAGGGGGCGCGAATGGCTACACCTTC. Its protein product is CAGGTGGANGYTF.

This clone came up a few times. This chain joins TRBV29-1 and TRBJ2-7, with D unclear. Trimming shortened V by 3 bases and J by 3 bases, and 9 bases separated the two germline ends. The CDR3 is 12 amino acids. The germline V gene has CDR1 SQVTM and CDR2 ANQGSEA. The CDR3 region has the DNA TGCAGCGTTGACGACGGTAGCTACGAGCAGTACTTC. Translating it yields CSVDDGSYEQYF.

The chain couples TRBV29-1 to TRBJ2-7; a weak D match, TRBD1 (6 bases). Germline V gene data show CDR1 as SQVTM and CDR2 as ANQGSEA. There are 14 residues in the CDR3. Trimming left V 1 base short and J 6 bases short, with 16 bases between. In DNA form, the CDR3 reads TGCAGCGTTGAAGCACAGGTCCCAGGGGCCGAGCAGTACTTC. This codes for CSVEAQVPGAEQYF.